The 16 T cell receptor beta chains reported below all come from one sample, sequenced in a study of spatial heterogeneity in lung cancer. TCRdb reanalysed the 5' RACE reads using MiXCR and keeps one entry per CDR3 protein. The table lists some 100,000 distinct CDR3 sequences, roughly 10% of them singletons. As for time point: sample taken at primary tumor resection. Whole RNA obtained from tumor, nontumor lung or frozen PBMC underwent sequencing without sorting. The source was PBMCs, collected at surgery. The receptors originated from a male donor with early-stage non-small cell lung cancer.

There are many counts of this clonotype. The rearrangement joins TRBV12-3 or TRBV12-4 to TRBJ2-1; D is undetermined. CDR3 size: 11 residues. V was pared by 4 bases and J by 8 bases, with 6 bases between. The DNA for the CDR3 is TGTGCCAGCAGTTCGTACTATGAGCAGTTCTTC. It encodes CASSSYYEQFF.

This clonotype appeared many times. The chain has TRBV6-1 and TRBJ2-5; 8 bases are a match to TRBD1. The V and J ends lost 6 bases and 4 bases, in that order; junction bases with no gene match: 7. CDR1 is MNHNS, CDR2 SASEGT, per germline. This CDR3 is 14 amino acids long. CDR3 nucleotide sequence: TGTGCCAGCAGACCCCCCGGGACAGGAGAGACCCAGTACTTC. Its protein product is CASRPPGTGETQYF.

CDR3 protein: CSAVTHNYEQYF. Here the CDR3 DNA reads TGCAGTGCCGTGACTCATAACTACGAGCAGTACTTC. This chain links TRBV20-1 with TRBJ2-7; no clear D. The CDR3 runs 12 residues. The germline V gene has CDR1 DFQATT and CDR2 SNEGSKA (reference sequence). V lost 6 bases and J lost 3, with 12 bases in between.

The chain couples TRBV4-3 to TRBJ2-7; maybe TRBD1 (6 bases). The CDR3 is 16 amino acids. The V and J ends lost 0 bases and 2 bases respectively, with 14 bases between them. The germline V gene encodes CDR1 LGHNA and CDR2 YSLEER. As DNA, the CDR3 is TGCGCCAGCAGCCAAGAAGGGGGAAGTTCAGCCTACGAGCAGTACTTC. This encodes CASSQEGGSSAYEQYF.

This clonotype was found a few times. This chain joins TRBV28 and TRBJ1-1; 8 bases are a match to TRBD1. The CDR3 loop spans 12 amino acids. CDR1 is MDHEN and CDR2 is SYDVKM in the germline V gene. With V trimmed by 4 bases and J by 10 bases, 5 bases remained unmatched. DNA for the CDR3: TGTGCCAGCAGTTCTCAGGGGGCGCGAGCTTTCTTT. Translating gives CASSSQGARAFF. Supplemented by reference TRBV28 and TRBJ1-1, the full variable domain reads DVKVTQSSRYLVKRTGEKVFLECVQDMDHENMFWYRQDPGLGLRLIYFSYDVKMKEKGDIPEGYSVSREKKERFSLILESASTNQTSMYLCASSSQGARAFFGQGTRLTVV.

This clonotype has a handful of counts. The genes are TRBV5-6 and TRBJ2-1; D may be TRBD1 (5 bases). Germline CDR1 and CDR2: SGHDT and YYEEEE. V was cut by 4 bases and J by 3 bases, with 11 bases left in between. The CDR3 is made up of 14 amino acids. This chain's CDR3 is CASSLYDSYNEQFF. The CDR3 DNA follows: TGTGCCAGCAGCCTGTACGACAGCTACAATGAGCAGTTCTTC. Full variable domain (missing parts from reference TRBV5-6 and TRBJ2-1): DAGVTQSPTHLIKTRGQQVTLRCSPKSGHDTVSWYQQALGQGPQFIFQYYEEEERQRGNFPDRFSGHQFPNYSSELNVNALLLGDSALYLCASSLYDSYNEQFFGPGTRLTVL.

The V and J genes are TRBV5-1 and TRBJ1-6; the D is unclear. Looked up from germline, CDR1 is SGHRS and CDR2 is YFSETQ. Trimming stripped 0 bases from V and 7 bases from J, with 5 bases between. The CDR3 consists of 13 residues. CDR3 in DNA: TGCGCCAGCAGCTTGGACGGAAATTCACCCCTCCACTTT. This translates into CASSLDGNSPLHF.

The rearrangement uses TRBV20-1 and TRBJ2-7; 7 bases agree with TRBD2. This CDR3 contains 15 residues. With V trimmed by 2 bases and J by 3 bases, 10 bases remained unmatched. The V gene's germline CDR1 is DFQATT and CDR2 SNEGSKA (reference sequence). Written as DNA, the CDR3 is TGCAGTGCTAGAAAGATGACTAGCTCTCGCTACGAGCAGTACTTC. This gives the protein CSARKMTSSRYEQYF.

The genes are TRBV28 and TRBJ2-2, with D perhaps TRBD2 (5 bases). Trimming took 6 bases from V and 0 from J, leaving 14 bases between them. There are 16 residues in the CDR3. Per the germline V gene, CDR1 is MDHEN and CDR2 is SYDVKM. CDR3: CASRITRSANTGELFF. CDR3 nucleotide sequence: TGTGCCAGCAGGATTACTAGATCTGCGAACACCGGGGAGCTGTTTTTT.

Only a few counts were recorded for this clonotype. The V gene is TRBV5-5, the J gene TRBJ1-1, with D perhaps TRBD1 (5 bases). CDR3 size: 14 residues. Looked up from germline, CDR1 is SGHKS and CDR2 is YYEKEE (reference sequence). V gave up 1 base and J gave up 5 bases, with 12 bases separating them. DNA for the CDR3: TGTGCCAGCAGCTTGTGGCAGGGCGGGACTGAAGCTTTCTTT. Translated, it gives CASSLWQGGTEAFF.

This clonotype came up many times. CDR3 bases: TGCAGTGCTAGCCCCTTACTGCTAGCGGGAGAATCGGATACGCAGTATTTT. The encoded protein is CSASPLLLAGESDTQYF. V gene TRBV20-1 combines with J gene TRBJ2-3; 10 bases are shared with TRBD2. Germline lookup yields CDR1 DFQATT and CDR2 SNEGSKA (reference sequence). This CDR3 comprises 17 residues. Trimming at V came to 3 bases and at J to 6 bases, leaving 15 bases not matched to a gene.

This clonotype was detected many times. The chain employs TRBV21-1 and TRBJ1-5; the table's D gene call, TRBD1, was not cross checked with the DNA. TRBV21-1 is annotated as a pseudogene. This CDR3 contains 14 residues. CDR3 coding DNA: TGTGCCAGCAGCAGGTGGACAGGGGATCAGCCCCAGCATTTT. Protein sequence: CASSRWTGDQPQHF.

This clonotype has at least ten counts. The gene calls are TRBV11-2 and TRBJ1-6; no clear D. CDR3 length: 12 residues. The V gene's germline CDR1 is SGHAT and CDR2 FQNNGV. V was cut by 0 bases and J by 10 bases, with 4 bases left in between. DNA for the CDR3: TGTGCCAGCAGCTTAGATCTCTCACCCCTCCACTTT. This codes for CASSLDLSPLHF.

At least ten counts were recorded for this clonotype. The chain combines TRBV9 with TRBJ1-6; tentative D call: TRBD1 (5 bases). Germline assignment: CDR1 SGDLS and CDR2 YYNGEE. CDR3 size: 14 residues. V lost 0 bases, J lost 8 bases, and 9 bases lay in between. Here the CDR3 DNA reads TGTGCCAGCAGCGTAGTAGGGGTGGATTCACCCCTCCACTTT. Encoded protein: CASSVVGVDSPLHF.

This clonotype was seen a handful of times. The chain joins TRBV10-3 to TRBJ2-1; TRBD2 matches 9 bases. V lost 4 bases to trimming and J lost 7 bases; unmatched junction nucleotides: 2. Germline V lookup: CDR1 ENHRY, CDR2 SYGVKD. CDR3 size: 13 residues. The CDR3 sequence is CAISGTSVNEQFF. The CDR3 region has the DNA TGTGCCATCAGTGGGACTAGCGTAAATGAGCAGTTCTTC.

This chain links TRBV16 with TRBJ2-7; 8 positions agree with TRBD1. This CDR3 comprises 13 residues. V shed 7 bases and J 2 bases; nucleotides not matched to a gene: 4. CDR1 and CDR2 (germline): KGHSY, FQNENV. The CDR3 here is CASKEDRAYEQYF. The CDR3 nucleotides read TGTGCCAGCAAGGAGGACAGGGCCTACGAGCAGTACTTC.